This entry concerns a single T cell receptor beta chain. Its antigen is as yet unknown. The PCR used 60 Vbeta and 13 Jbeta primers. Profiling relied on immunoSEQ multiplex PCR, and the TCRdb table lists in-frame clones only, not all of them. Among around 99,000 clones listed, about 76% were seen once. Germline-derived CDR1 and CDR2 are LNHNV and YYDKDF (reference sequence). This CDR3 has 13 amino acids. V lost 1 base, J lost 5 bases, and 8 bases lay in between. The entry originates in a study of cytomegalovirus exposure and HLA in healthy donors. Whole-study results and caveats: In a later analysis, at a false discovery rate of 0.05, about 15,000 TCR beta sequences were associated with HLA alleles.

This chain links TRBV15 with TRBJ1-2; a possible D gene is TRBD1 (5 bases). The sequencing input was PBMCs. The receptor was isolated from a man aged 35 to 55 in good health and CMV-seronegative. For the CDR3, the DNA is TGTGCCACCAGCAGAGGAGGGACTTATGGCTACACCTTC. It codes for CATSRGGTYGYTF.